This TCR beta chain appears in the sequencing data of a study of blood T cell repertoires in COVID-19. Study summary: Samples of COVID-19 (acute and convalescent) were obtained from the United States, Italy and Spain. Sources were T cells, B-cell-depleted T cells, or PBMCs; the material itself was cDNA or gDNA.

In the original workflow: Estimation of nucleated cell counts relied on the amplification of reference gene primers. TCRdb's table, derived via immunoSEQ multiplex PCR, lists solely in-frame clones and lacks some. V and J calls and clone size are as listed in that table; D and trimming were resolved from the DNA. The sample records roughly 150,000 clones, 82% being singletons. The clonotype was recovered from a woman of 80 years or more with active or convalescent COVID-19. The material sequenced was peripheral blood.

The CDR3 is CASSYNRDSTDTQYF. CDR3 in DNA: TGTGCCAGCAGTTACAACAGAGATAGCACAGATACGCAGTATTTT. The chain has TRBV6-5 and TRBJ2-3; D gene unclear. Germline CDR1 MNHEY, CDR2 SVGAGI. This CDR3 contains 15 residues. Trimming took 2 bases from V and 0 from J, leaving 9 bases between them.